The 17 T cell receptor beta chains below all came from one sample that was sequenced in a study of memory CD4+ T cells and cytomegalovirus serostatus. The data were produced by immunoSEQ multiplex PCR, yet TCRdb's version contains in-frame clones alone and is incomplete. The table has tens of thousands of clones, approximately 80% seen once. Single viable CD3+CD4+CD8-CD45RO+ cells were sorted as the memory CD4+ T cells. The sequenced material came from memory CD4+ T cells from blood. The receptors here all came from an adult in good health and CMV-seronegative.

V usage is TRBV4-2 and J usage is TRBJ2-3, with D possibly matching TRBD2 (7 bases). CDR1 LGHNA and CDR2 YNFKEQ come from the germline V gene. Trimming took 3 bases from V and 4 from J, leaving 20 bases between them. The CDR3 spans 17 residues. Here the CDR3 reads CASSQELRRGGPDTQYF. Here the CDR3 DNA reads TGTGCCAGCAGCCAGGAATTGCGCAGGGGAGGGCCAGATACGCAGTATTTT.

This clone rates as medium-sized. The CDR3 loop reads CASSGATGSGNTIYF. DNA of the CDR3: TGCGCCAGCAGCGGCGCGACAGGGTCTGGAAACACCATATATTTT. V and J are TRBV5-1 and TRBJ1-3, with 7 bases fitting TRBD1. The length of the CDR3 is 15 residues. Germline CDR1 reads SGHRS; CDR2 reads YFSETQ. V shed 4 bases, J shed 1 base, and the junction held 5 bases outside the gene matches.

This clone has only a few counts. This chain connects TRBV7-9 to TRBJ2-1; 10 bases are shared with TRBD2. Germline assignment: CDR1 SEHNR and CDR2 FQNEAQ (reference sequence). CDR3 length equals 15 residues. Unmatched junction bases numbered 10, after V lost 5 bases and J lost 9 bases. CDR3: CASSPMTSGPGEQFF. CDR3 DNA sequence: TGTGCCAGCAGCCCAATGACTAGCGGGCCGGGTGAGCAGTTCTTC.

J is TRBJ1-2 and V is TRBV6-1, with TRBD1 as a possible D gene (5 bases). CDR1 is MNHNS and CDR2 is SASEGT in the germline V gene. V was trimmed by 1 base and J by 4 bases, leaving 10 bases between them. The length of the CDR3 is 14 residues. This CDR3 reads CASSEGGAGYGYTF. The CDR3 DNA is TGTGCCAGCAGTGAAGGGGGCGCTGGCTATGGCTACACCTTC.

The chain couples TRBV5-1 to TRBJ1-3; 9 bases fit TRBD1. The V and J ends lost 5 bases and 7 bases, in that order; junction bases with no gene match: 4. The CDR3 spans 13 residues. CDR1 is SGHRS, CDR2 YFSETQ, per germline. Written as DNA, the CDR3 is TGCGCCAGCAGGCAGGACAGGGGTAACACCATATATTTT. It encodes CASRQDRGNTIYF.

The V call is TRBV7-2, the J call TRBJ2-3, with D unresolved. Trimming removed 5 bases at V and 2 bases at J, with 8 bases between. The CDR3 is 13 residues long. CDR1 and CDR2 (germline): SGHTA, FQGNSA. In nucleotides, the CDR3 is TGTGCCAGCAGCCTGCCCCCCACAGATACGCAGTATTTT. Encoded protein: CASSLPPTDTQYF.

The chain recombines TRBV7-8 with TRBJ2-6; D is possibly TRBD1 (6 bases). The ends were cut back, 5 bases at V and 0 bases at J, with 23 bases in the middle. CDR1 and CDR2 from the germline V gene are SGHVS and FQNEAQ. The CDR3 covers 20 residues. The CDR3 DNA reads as TGTGCCAGCAGCCCGAGAGCCCGGGACATATCCAACTCTGGGGCCAACGTCCTGACTTTC. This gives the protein CASSPRARDISNSGANVLTF.

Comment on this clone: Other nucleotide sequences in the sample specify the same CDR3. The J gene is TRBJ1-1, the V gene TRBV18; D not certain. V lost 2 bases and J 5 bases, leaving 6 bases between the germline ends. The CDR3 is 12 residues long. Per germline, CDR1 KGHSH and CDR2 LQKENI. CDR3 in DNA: TGTGCCAGCTCACCAGGGAGGACTGAAGCTTTCTTT. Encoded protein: CASSPGRTEAFF.

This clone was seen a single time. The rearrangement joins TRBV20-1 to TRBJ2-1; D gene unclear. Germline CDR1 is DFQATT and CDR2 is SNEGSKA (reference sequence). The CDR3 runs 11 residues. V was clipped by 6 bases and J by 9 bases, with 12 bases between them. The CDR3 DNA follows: TGCAGTGCATCCCCACTTAGTGAGCAGTTCTTC. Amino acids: CSASPLSEQFF.

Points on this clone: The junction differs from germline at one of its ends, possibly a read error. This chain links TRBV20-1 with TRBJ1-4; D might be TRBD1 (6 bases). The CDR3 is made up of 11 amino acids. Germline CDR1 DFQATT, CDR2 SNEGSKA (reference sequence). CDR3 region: CSARAERRGVF. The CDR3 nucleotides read TGCAGTGCTAGAGCCGAGAGAAGGGGGGTTTTT.

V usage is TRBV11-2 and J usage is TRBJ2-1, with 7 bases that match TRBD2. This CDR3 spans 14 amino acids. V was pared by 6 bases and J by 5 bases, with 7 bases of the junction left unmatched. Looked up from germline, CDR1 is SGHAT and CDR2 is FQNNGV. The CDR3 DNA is TGTGCCAGCAGACCGGGACTAAATAACAATGAGCAGTTCTTC. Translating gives CASRPGLNNNEQFF.

The CDR3 region has the DNA TGTGCCAGCAGCTTGAATTTGGAGCAGCCCCAGCATTTT. Protein sequence: CASSLNLEQPQHF. J is TRBJ1-5 and V is TRBV5-8; D not certain. CDR3 size: 13 residues. Germline V gene lookup returns CDR1 SGHTS and CDR2 YDEGEE. Trimming stripped 1 base from V and 7 bases from J, with 9 bases between. The variable domain in full, completed from reference TRBV5-8 and TRBJ1-5, reads EAGVTQSPTHLIKTRGQQATLRCSPISGHTSVYWYQQALGLGLQFLLWYDEGEERNRGNFPPRFSGRQFPNYSSELNVNALELEDSALYLCASSLNLEQPQHFGDGTRLSIL.

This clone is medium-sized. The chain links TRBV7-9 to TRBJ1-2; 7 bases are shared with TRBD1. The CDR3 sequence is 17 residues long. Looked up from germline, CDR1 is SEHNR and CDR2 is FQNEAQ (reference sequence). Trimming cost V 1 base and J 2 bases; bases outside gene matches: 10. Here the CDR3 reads CASSLGGPDRLNYGYTF. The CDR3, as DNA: TGTGCCAGCAGCTTAGGGGGGCCGGACAGGTTGAACTATGGCTACACCTTC.

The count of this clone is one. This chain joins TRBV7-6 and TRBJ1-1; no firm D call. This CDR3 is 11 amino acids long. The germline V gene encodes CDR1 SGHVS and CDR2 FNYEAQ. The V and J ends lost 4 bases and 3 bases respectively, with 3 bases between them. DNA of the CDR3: TGTGCCAGCAGCTCTTACACTGAAGCTTTCTTT. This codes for CASSSYTEAFF.

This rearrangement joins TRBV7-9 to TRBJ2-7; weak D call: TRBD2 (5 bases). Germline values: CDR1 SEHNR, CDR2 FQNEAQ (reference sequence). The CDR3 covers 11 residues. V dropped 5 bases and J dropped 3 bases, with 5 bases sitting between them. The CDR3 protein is CASSRGYEQYF. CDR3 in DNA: TGTGCCAGCAGCCGGGGCTACGAGCAGTACTTC.

The chain's CDR3 is CASSKSGTGGEKLFF. The DNA of the CDR3 is TGTGCCAGCAGCAAGTCTGGGACAGGGGGCGAAAAACTGTTTTTT. This chain links TRBV4-2 with TRBJ1-4; 12 bases are shared with TRBD1. There are 15 residues in the CDR3. The germline gives CDR1 LGHNA, CDR2 YNFKEQ. The V gene end was trimmed by 5 bases and the J gene end by 8 bases; junction bases not matched to a gene: 6.

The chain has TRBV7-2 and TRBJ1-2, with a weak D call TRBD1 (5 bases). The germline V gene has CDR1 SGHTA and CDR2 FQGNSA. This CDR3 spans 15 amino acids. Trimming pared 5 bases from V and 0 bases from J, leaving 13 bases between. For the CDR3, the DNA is TGTGCCAGCAGCCAGGACACGACTACTAACTATGGCTACACCTTC. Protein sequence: CASSQDTTTNYGYTF. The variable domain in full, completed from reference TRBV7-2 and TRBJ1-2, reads GAGVSQSPSNKVTEKGKDVELRCDPISGHTALYWYRQSLGQGLEFLIYFQGNSAPDKSGLPSDRFSAERTGGSVSTLTIQRTQQEDSAVYLCASSQDTTTNYGYTFGSGTRLTVV.